Sequencing of this T cell receptor beta chain was carried out in a study of T-cell reconstitution after alpha-beta-depleted transplantation in children. Study-level findings and limits: At around two months after transplant, the alpha-beta T cells were reportedly derived from several hundred expanded clones that came from non-depleted graft cells. Some patients showed high day-60 TCRbeta diversity, which derived from surviving recipient T cells and thymic progenitors. Newly generated T cells supplied most T-cell counts and diversity one year post-transplant.

This clonotype was detected only a few times. Its matching antigen is unknown. Between the trimmed V and J ends, which lost 0 bases and 4 bases, there was a span of 15 bases. The germline CDR1 and CDR2 sequences are SGDLS and YYNGEE. The CDR3 is 16 residues long. Unique molecular identifiers were incorporated when the TCRbeta library was constructed. TCRdb re-called the PCR reads with MiXCR, one entry per CDR3 protein. The sample consists of a few hundred thousand distinct CDR3 sequences, over 10% of them appearing once. The material was PBMCs, mostly from graft donor cells, obtained 360 days after TCRalphabeta/CD19-depleted stem cell transplant. The TCR comes from a male patient younger than 18 who had a stem cell transplant for acute myeloid leukemia, so the T cells may come from the graft donor. J is TRBJ2-3 and V is TRBV9; D gene unclear. Here the CDR3 reads CASSVAPAVRADTQYF. The CDR3 bases are TGTGCCAGCAGCGTAGCCCCGGCGGTGCGCGCAGATACGCAGTATTTT.